Below are 2 T cell receptor beta chains sequenced from a single sample in a study of cytomegalovirus exposure and HLA in healthy donors. Researchers ran the PCR with 60 Vbeta and 13 Jbeta primers. Measured with immunoSEQ multiplex PCR; TCRdb has only the in-frame clones, and not every one. The top ten clones hold about 8.3% of a sample with 95,000 to 100,000 clones, roughly 80% of them seen once. Sequenced: PBMCs. The receptors shown here come from a female donor in good health and CMV-seronegative.

In regard to this clone: At the DNA level, this CDR3 is encoded by other sequences in the same sample as well. This chain connects TRBV19 to TRBJ2-7, with 7 bases that match TRBD1. The V segment lost 8 bases and the J segment 3 bases; nucleotides outside the gene matches: 7. There are 13 residues in the CDR3. Germline CDR1 is LNHDA and CDR2 is SQIVND (reference sequence). The CDR3 loop is CASSDRVGYEQYF. CDR3 in DNA: TGTGCCAGTTCCGACAGGGTGGGCTACGAGCAGTACTTC.

The chain has TRBV6-5 and TRBJ1-2; tentative D call: TRBD1 (5 bases). The V end was cut by 0 bases, the J end by 1 base, with 9 bases between. CDR3 length: 15 residues. Germline values: CDR1 MNHEY, CDR2 SVGAGI. The CDR3 DNA reads TGTGCCAGCAGTTACTCGAGCCAGGGTAACTATGGCTACACCTTC. This translates into CASSYSSQGNYGYTF.